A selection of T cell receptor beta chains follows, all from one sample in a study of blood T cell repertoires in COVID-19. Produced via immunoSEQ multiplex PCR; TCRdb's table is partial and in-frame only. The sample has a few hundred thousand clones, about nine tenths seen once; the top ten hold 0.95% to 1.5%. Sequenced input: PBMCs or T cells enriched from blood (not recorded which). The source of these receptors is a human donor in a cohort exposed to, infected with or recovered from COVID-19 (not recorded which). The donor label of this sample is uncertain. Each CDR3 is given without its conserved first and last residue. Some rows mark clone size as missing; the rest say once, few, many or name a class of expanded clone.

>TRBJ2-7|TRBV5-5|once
ASSQGPYYEQY
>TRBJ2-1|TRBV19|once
ASSVGGAGNEQF
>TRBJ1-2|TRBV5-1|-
ASSLGHTGRSYGYT
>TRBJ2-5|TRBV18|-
ASSRTSGGETQY
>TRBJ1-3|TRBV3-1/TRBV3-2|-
ASSPLEGAGGNTIY
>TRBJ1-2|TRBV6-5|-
ASSYSRRRLGGYT
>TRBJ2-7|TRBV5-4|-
ASTSGGHPSEQY
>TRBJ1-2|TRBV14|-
ASSQEVGGGINGYT
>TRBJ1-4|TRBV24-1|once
ATSDQGQPLQSTTNEKLF
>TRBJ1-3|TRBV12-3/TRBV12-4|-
ASSTAGQAS
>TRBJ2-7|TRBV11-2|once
ASSQTRTSSYEQY
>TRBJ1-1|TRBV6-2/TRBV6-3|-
ASSLDRGRTEAF
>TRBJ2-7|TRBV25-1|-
ASSVSWGQGKSYEQY
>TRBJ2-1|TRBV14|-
ARIPRVSTYNEQF
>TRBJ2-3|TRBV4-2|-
ASSHADRGATDTQY
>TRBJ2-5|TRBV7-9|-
ASSSPFGVLETQY
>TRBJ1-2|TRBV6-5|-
ASSYGQNYGYT
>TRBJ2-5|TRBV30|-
AWTGTWRGGSETQY
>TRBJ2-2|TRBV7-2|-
ASSPPSGGGTGELF
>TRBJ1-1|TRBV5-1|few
ASSLRGMDTEAF
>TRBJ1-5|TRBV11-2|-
ASSGTVGNQPQH
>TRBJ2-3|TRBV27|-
ASSYSEGGKSGDTQY
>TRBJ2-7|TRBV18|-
ASSPGLAGGTSYEQY
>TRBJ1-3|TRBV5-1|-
ASSAPQRTSGNTIY
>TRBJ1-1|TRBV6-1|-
ASSEVGLGGPLTMNTEAF